This T cell receptor beta chain stems from a study of cytomegalovirus exposure and HLA in healthy donors. As regards this clone: Antigen: not known.

V shed 5 bases and J shed 2 bases, with 10 bases lying between them. The germline V gene encodes CDR1 SGHTA and CDR2 FQGNSA. This CDR3 is 14 amino acids long. Study findings and constraints: Highly shared variants forming one cluster were likely a sequencing artifact. Cytomegalovirus-associated TCR beta chains were listed, numbering some 150.

Amplification used 60 Vbeta primers and 13 Jbeta primers. TCRdb's copy holds only in-frame clones and misses some; the assay was immunoSEQ multiplex PCR. The sample lists around 150,000 clones, 70% to 90% occurring once. This clonotype was sampled from a woman in her 40s in good health and CMV-seropositive. The sample was PBMCs. The chain carries TRBV7-2 and TRBJ2-1; tentatively, D is TRBD2 (6 bases). CDR3 in amino acids: CASSPSATYNEQFF. As DNA, the CDR3 is TGTGCCAGCAGCCCTAGCGCCACCTACAATGAGCAGTTCTTC.